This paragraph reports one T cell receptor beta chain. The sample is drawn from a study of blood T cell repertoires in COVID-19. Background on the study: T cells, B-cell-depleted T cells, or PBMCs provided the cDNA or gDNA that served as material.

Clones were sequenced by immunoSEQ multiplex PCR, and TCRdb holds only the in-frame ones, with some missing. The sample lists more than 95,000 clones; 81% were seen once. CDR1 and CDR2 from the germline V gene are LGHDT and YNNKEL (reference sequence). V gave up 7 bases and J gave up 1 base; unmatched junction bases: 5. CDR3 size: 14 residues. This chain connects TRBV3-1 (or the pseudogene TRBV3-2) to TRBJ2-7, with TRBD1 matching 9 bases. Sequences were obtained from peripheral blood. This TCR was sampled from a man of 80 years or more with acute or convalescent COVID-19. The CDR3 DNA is TGTGCCAGCAACAAGGGACAGGGTTCCTACGAGCAGTACTTC. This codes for CASNKGQGSYEQYF.